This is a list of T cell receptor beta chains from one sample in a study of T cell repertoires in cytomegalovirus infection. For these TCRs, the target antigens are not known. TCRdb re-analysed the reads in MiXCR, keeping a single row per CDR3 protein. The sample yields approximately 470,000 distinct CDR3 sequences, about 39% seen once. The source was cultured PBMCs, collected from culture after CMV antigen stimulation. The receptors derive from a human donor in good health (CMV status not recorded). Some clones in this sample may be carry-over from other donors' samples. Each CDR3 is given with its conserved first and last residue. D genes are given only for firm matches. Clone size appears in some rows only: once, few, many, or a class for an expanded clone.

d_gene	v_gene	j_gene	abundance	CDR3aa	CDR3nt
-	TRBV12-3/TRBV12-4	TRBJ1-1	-	CASSPDGSTEAFF	TGTGCCAGCAGCCCGGACGGGAGCACTGAAGCTTTCTTT
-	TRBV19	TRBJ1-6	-	CASSTTYRSSNSPLHF	TGTGCCAGTAGTACGACCTACAGGTCCTCTAATTCACCCCTCCACTTT
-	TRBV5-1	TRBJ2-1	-	CASRPLGGQYGNEQFF	TGCGCCAGCAGGCCCCTTGGGGGGCAGTACGGCAATGAGCAGTTCTTC
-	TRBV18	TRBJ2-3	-	CASSPPGTLSTDTQYF	TGTGCCAGCTCACCACCGGGGACCCTCAGCACAGATACGCAGTATTTT
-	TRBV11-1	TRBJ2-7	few	CASSPGPSSYEQYF	TGTGCCAGCAGCCCGGGACCCAGCTCCTACGAGCAGTACTTC
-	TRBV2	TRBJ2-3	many	CATSIGVHTDTQYF	TGTGCCACGTCAATCGGGGTACATACAGATACGCAGTATTTT
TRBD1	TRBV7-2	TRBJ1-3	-	CASSSTGTGAVGNTIYF	TGTGCCAGCAGCTCAACCGGGACAGGGGCGGTCGGAAACACCATATATTTT
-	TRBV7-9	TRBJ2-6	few	CASSLAPGRGSGANVLTF	TGTGCCAGCAGCTTAGCGCCGGGGCGCGGTTCTGGGGCCAACGTCCTGACTTTC
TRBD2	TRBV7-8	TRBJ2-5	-	CASKGSGSPQETQYF	TGTGCCAGCAAGGGTAGCGGGAGCCCCCAAGAGACCCAGTACTTC
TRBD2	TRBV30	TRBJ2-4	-	CAIGGVAKNIQYF	TGTGCCATCGGGGGGGTGGCCAAAAACATTCAGTACTTC
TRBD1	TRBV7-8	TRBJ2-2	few	CASSLVWAGGRANTGELFF	TGTGCCAGCAGCTTAGTATGGGCAGGGGGAAGGGCGAACACCGGGGAGCTGTTTTTT
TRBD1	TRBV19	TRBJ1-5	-	CASSHGRTGRVNQPQHF	TGTGCCAGTTCTCACGGGCGGACAGGGAGAGTCAATCAGCCCCAGCATTTT
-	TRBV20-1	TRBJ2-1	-	CSARRLLADEQFF	TGCAGTGCTAGAAGACTCCTAGCTGATGAGCAGTTCTTC
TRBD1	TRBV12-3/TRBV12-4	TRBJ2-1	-	CASSFDRASYNEQFF	TGTGCCAGCAGTTTCGACAGGGCGTCCTACAATGAGCAGTTCTTC
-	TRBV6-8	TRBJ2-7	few	CASSGSGYEQYF	TGTGCCAGCAGCGGGAGTGGTTACGAGCAGTACTTC
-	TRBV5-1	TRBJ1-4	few	CASRTGAGEKLFF	TGCGCCAGCAGGACAGGCGCCGGGGAAAAACTGTTTTTT
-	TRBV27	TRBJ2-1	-	CASSQGTDQFF	TGTGCCAGCAGCCAGGGGACGGATCAGTTCTTC
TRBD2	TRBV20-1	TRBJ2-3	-	CSARTSVGTDTQYF	TGCAGTGCTCGGACTAGCGTGGGTACAGATACGCAGTATTTT
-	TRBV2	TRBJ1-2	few	CASTGEKGYTF	TGTGCCAGCACCGGGGAGAAAGGCTACACCTTC